Below, 14 T cell receptor beta chains from the same sample are listed, as sequenced in a study of molecular identifiers for immune sequencing clone quantification. A single record per CDR3 protein comes from TCRdb applying MiXCR to the PCR reads. Among about 100,000 distinct CDR3 sequences listed, approximately 40% were seen once. Sequencing input: naive CD8+ T cells from blood, with Jurkat cell RNA spiked in. Subset defined: FACS-sorted CD8+CD4-CCR7+CD45RA+ naive T cells. The receptors originated from a human donor in good health. Some libraries in this study had Jurkat cell RNA spiked in.

The table lists this clonotype with a few counts. The chain carries TRBV11-2 and TRBJ2-5; perhaps TRBD1 as D (5 bases). Trimming left V 5 bases short and J 7 bases short, with 11 bases between. The CDR3 is 12 residues long. Per germline, CDR1 SGHAT and CDR2 FQNNGV. The CDR3 region has the DNA TGTGCCAGCAGCAAAGGGGCACGGACCCAGTACTTC. Residues: CASSKGARTQYF.

This clonotype occurred a few times. The chain is built from TRBV27 and TRBJ2-3; tentatively, D is TRBD2 (6 bases). Germline-derived CDR1 and CDR2 are MNHEY and SMNVEV (reference sequence). Trimming shortened V by 11 bases and J by 5 bases, and 17 bases separated the two germline ends. This CDR3 spans 13 amino acids. The CDR3 loop is CACRGLNEDTQYF. For the CDR3, the DNA is TGTGCCTGCCGGGGACTTAATGAAGATACGCAGTATTTT.

There are many counts of this clonotype. The chain has TRBV5-5 and TRBJ2-5; 7 nucleotides line up with TRBD1. V gave up 2 bases and J gave up 2 bases; unmatched junction bases: 15. Germline V CDR1 and CDR2: SGHKS, YYEKEE (reference sequence). CDR3 size: 18 residues. CDR3 amino acids: CASSFPPAPLDRQETQYF. Here the CDR3 DNA reads TGTGCCAGCAGCTTTCCCCCGGCGCCTTTGGACAGGCAAGAGACCCAGTACTTC.

This clonotype was seen only a few times. At one of its ends the junction is not consistent with the germline gene, which may arise from a read error. The chain uses TRBV5-3 and TRBJ1-1; 7 nucleotides line up with TRBD1. TRBV5-3 is an open reading frame whose function is uncertain. CDR3 size: 15 residues. The CDR3 DNA is TGTGCCAGCAGCTTGGAAAGGGGGCAGGAGACTGAAGCTTTCTTT. Protein product: CASSLERGQETEAFF.

This clonotype was found many times. The CDR3 nucleotides read TGCGCCAGCGCCCCTTGGTCCGGGGCCAACGTCCTGACTTTC. Translated: CASAPWSGANVLTF. The chain employs TRBV5-1 and TRBJ2-6; D not certain. The CDR3 covers 14 residues. Trimming stripped 7 bases from V and 4 bases from J, with 12 bases between. Germline CDR1 and CDR2: SGHRS and YFSETQ.

This clonotype was seen more than once but under ten times. This sequence joins TRBV6-5 and TRBJ1-1, with D perhaps matching TRBD1 (6 bases). Looked up from germline, CDR1 is MNHEY and CDR2 is SVGAGI. The CDR3 runs to 12 residues. Trimming stripped 10 bases from V and 3 bases from J, with 12 bases between. As DNA, the CDR3 is TGTGCCACAAGGGAGGGGGACACTGAAGCTTTCTTT. This translates into CATREGDTEAFF.

This clonotype showed up many times. This rearrangement joins TRBV7-2 to TRBJ2-5, with D possibly being TRBD1 (6 bases). Germline V CDR1 and CDR2: SGHTA, FQGNSA. This CDR3 has 13 amino acids. V was trimmed by 5 bases and J by 7 bases, leaving 14 bases between them. The CDR3 nucleotides are TGTGCCAGCAGCCCTCAGGGGCGGGTGACCCAGTACTTC. The encoded protein is CASSPQGRVTQYF.

The chain combines TRBV4-3 with TRBJ1-5; D not resolved. Germline V gene data show CDR1 as LGHNA and CDR2 as YSLEER. V dropped 0 bases and J dropped 3 bases, with 3 bases sitting between them. The CDR3 length is 13 residues. CDR3 DNA: TGCGCCAGCAGCCAAGAAATCAATCAGCCCCAGCATTTT. It yields the protein CASSQEINQPQHF.

V is TRBV7-9 and J is TRBJ2-7, with D unclear. Trimming removed 6 bases at V and 7 bases at J, with 7 bases between. Germline V gives CDR1 SEHNR, CDR2 FQNEAQ (reference sequence). The CDR3 is made up of 10 amino acids. CDR3 coding DNA: TGTGCCAGCAGATCATGGGAGCAGTACTTC. Translated, it gives CASRSWEQYF.

The J gene is TRBJ2-2, the V gene TRBV6-5; D is uncertain. Germline CDR1 and CDR2: MNHEY and SVGAGI. This CDR3 comprises 13 residues. The V gene lost 2 bases and the J gene lost 4 bases, with 5 bases spanning the gap. As DNA, the CDR3 is TGTGCCAGCAGTTACGTCGGCACCGGGGAGCTGTTTTTT. Amino acids: CASSYVGTGELFF.

The chain links TRBV28 to TRBJ2-3, with D perhaps matching TRBD1 or TRBD2 (5 bases each). The CDR3 is made up of 14 amino acids. Trimming removed 9 bases at V and 6 bases at J, with 19 bases between. Germline CDR1 reads MDHEN; CDR2 reads SYDVKM. The CDR3 DNA reads TGTGCCAGTCACGAGGGGTTGGTGGTTGATACGCAGTATTTT. Encoded protein: CASHEGLVVDTQYF.

The gene calls are TRBV4-1 and TRBJ2-2; no firm D call. Germline CDR1 MGHRA, CDR2 YSYEKL. The CDR3 totals 14 residues. V gave up 1 base and J gave up 7 bases, with 10 bases separating them. This CDR3 reads CASSQGEGLGELFF. The CDR3 DNA reads TGCGCCAGCAGCCAAGGAGAAGGGCTCGGGGAGCTGTTTTTT.

As for this clonotype: This may be a read error: a much more frequent sequence differs by one nucleotide. V and J are TRBV14 and TRBJ2-7; D unresolved. The CDR3 is 16 amino acids. Germline lookup yields CDR1 SGHDN and CDR2 FVKESK. The CDR3 DNA is TGTGCCGGCAGCCAAGGCCCGGACGATTTTTCCTACGAACAGTACTTC. This encodes CAGSQGPDDFSYEQYF.

The chain carries TRBV10-2 and TRBJ2-2; TRBD1 or TRBD2 may be the D gene (7 bases each). CDR1 and CDR2 from the germline V gene are WSHSY and SAAADI. The V gene lost 6 bases and the J gene lost 5 bases, with 16 bases spanning the gap. This CDR3 region has 15 residues. The chain's CDR3 is CASRATGEGTGELFF. DNA of the CDR3: TGCGCCAGCAGAGCCACAGGGGAGGGGACCGGGGAGCTGTTTTTT.